The entry that follows covers one T cell receptor (beta chain) sequence. These data are taken from a study of control samples from healthy donors and cancer patients. Produced via immunoSEQ multiplex PCR; TCRdb's table is partial and in-frame only. This sample has roughly 120,000 clones, with approximately 90% found just once. CDR1 is MDHEN and CDR2 is SYDVKM in the germline V gene. V lost 2 bases and J 6 bases, leaving 8 bases between the germline ends. The CDR3 is 12 residues long. Material: blood. The chain carries TRBV28 and TRBJ2-7; tentative D call: TRBD1 (5 bases). This TCR came from a woman in her seventies in good health. CDR3 protein: CASSLMGPEQYF. CDR3 in DNA: TGTGCCAGCAGTTTAATGGGGCCCGAGCAGTACTTC. Full variable domain (outside the CDR3, taken from reference TRBV28 and TRBJ2-7): DVKVTQSSRYLVKRTGEKVFLECVQDMDHENMFWYRQDPGLGLRLIYFSYDVKMKEKGDIPEGYSVSREKKERFSLILESASTNQTSMYLCASSLMGPEQYFGPGTRLTVT.